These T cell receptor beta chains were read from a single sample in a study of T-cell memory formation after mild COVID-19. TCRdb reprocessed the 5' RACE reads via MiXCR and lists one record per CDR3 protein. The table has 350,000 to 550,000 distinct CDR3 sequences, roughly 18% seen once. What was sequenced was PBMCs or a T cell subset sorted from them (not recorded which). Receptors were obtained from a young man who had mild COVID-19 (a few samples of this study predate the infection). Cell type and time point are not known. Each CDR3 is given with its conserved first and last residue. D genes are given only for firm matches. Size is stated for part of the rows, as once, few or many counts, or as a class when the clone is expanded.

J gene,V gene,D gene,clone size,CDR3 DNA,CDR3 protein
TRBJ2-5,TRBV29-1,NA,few,TGCAGCGTGTTTGACAACCAAGAGACCCAGTACTTC,CSVFDNQETQYF
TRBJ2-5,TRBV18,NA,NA,TGTGCCAGCTCACCACCGTTTGGGATAGTTCAAGAGACCCAGTACTTC,CASSPPFGIVQETQYF
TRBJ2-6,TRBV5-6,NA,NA,TGTGCCAGCAGCTGGACCCAGGGCTCTGGGGCCAACGTCCTGACTTTC,CASSWTQGSGANVLTF
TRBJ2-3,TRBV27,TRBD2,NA,TGTGCCAGCAGTTGGCGAGCGGGGGGACACACAGATACGCAGTATTTT,CASSWRAGGHTDTQYF
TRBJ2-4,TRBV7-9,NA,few,TGTGCCAGCAGCCCCGATGGGAACATTCAGTACTTC,CASSPDGNIQYF
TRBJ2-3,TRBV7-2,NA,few,TGTGCCAGCAGCTTAGACAGGAGCGCAGATACGCAGTATTTT,CASSLDRSADTQYF
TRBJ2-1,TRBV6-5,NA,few,TGTGCCAGCACCCAACAGCATGAGGGGCGCCATGAGCAGTTCTTC,CASTQQHEGRHEQFF
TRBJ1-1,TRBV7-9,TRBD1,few,TGTGCCAGCAGCGAAACGACAGGGGACACTGAAGCTTTCTTT,CASSETTGDTEAFF
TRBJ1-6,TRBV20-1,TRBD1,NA,TGCAGTGCTAGAGGGGACAGGAATTCACCCCTCCACTTT,CSARGDRNSPLHF
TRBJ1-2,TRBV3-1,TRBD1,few,TGTGCCAGCAGCCAAGATCAGGGGGCCGGCTATGGCTACACCTTC,CASSQDQGAGYGYTF
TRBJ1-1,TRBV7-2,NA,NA,TGTGCCAGCAGCCGCGTGAACACTGAAGCTTTCTTT,CASSRVNTEAFF
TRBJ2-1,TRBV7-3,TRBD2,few,TGTGCCAGCAGCTTAGAGACGGGGCGGGGGTCCTACAATGAGCAGTTCTTC,CASSLETGRGSYNEQFF
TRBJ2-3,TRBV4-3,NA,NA,TGCGCCAGCAGCCAACCTGGGGCAGATACGCAGTATTTT,CASSQPGADTQYF
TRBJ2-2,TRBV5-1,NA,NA,TGCGCCAGCAGCACCCAGGGATTCACCGGGGAGCTGTTTTTT,CASSTQGFTGELFF
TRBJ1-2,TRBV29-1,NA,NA,TGCAGCGCCCACGACGAATCGACAGGTCGGGGTGCTAACTATGGCTACACCTTC,CSAHDESTGRGANYGYTF
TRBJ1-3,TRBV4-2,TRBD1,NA,TGTGCCAGCAGCCAGACAGGGGAGATGTACACCATATATTTT,CASSQTGEMYTIYF
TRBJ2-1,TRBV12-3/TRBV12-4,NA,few,TGTGCCAGCAGTCATAACCCAGGGGAGTGGGAGAATGAGCAGTTCTTC,CASSHNPGEWENEQFF
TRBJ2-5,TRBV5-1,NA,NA,TGCGCCAGCAGCTTGGAACAGGGTAGGCAGACCCAGTACTTC,CASSLEQGRQTQYF
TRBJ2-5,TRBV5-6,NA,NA,TGTGCCAGCAGCTTGGGTGCGGGGCGAGCGGAGACCCAGTACTTC,CASSLGAGRAETQYF
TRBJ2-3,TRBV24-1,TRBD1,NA,TGTGCCACGGAGGACAGGGGGGGGGATACGCAGTATTTT,CATEDRGGDTQYF
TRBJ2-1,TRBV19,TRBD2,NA,TGTGCCAGTATGAGCGGGGCTGAGCAGTTCTTC,CASMSGAEQFF
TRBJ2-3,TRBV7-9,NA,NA,TGTGCCAGCGGCAGGCAAGATACGCAGTATTTT,CASGRQDTQYF
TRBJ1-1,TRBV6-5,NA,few,TGTGCCAGCAGTTACTCGAAGTGGGCAGAAGCTTTCTTT,CASSYSKWAEAFF
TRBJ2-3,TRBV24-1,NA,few,TGTGCCACCAGTGAAACAGATACGCAGTATTTT,CATSETDTQYF